Reported below is one T cell receptor (beta chain). Its specificity is not known. Repertoires were generated with immunoSEQ multiplex PCR, while TCRdb's copy carries only in-frame clones and drops some. Of roughly 140,000 clones listed, around 84% are singletons. This specimen comes from a study of PD-1 blockade in classical Hodgkin lymphoma. The wider study: Nivolumab was administered to patients intravenously at 3 mg/kg every 2 weeks. Overall study findings and caveats: While CD8+ TCR diversity did not rise significantly by C4D1, CD4+ TCR diversity did.

Every patient experienced relapse after autologous stem cell transplantation, and brentuximab vedotin exposure varied. Germline V gene sequence: CDR1 LNHDA, CDR2 SQIVND (reference sequence). The CDR3 loop spans 14 amino acids. V lost 5 bases and J 5 bases, leaving 16 bases between the germline ends. Sequenced here: peripheral blood mononuclear cells (PBMCs), sampled before the second cycle of nivolumab. The source of this sequence is a human donor with classical Hodgkin lymphoma. The chain employs TRBV19 and TRBJ2-7; D is undetermined. The CDR3 protein is CASSFGSLENEQYF. In DNA, the CDR3 is TGTGCCAGTAGTTTCGGAAGTCTCGAGAACGAGCAGTACTTC.